One sample yielded the 9 T cell receptor beta chains listed below, sequenced in a study of T cells in tumors after PD-1 blockade. This table comes from immunoSEQ multiplex PCR, and its TCRdb copy is limited to in-frame clones, with some not included. The sample records tens of thousands of clones, approximately 70% being singletons. Here the sequenced sample was PBMCs, taken after anti-PD-1 treatment. These receptors were obtained from a human donor with basal cell carcinoma.

This clone has a handful of counts. The chain joins TRBV6-6 to TRBJ2-1, with a possible D match to TRBD2 (5 bases). The germline gives CDR1 MNHNY, CDR2 SVGAGI (reference sequence). The CDR3 is 16 residues long. Trimming cost V 7 bases and J 0 bases, with 16 bases left between them. The CDR3 DNA reads as TGTGCCAGCAACCCCCCAACGGACTCCTCCTACAATGAGCAGTTCTTC. It is translated as CASNPPTDSSYNEQFF.

The CDR3 DNA is TGTGCCAGCAGTACCCACCAGGGAGGGGGTATCTATTCACCCCTCCACTTT. The encoded protein is CASSTHQGGGIYSPLHF. V is TRBV27 and J is TRBJ1-6, with D possibly TRBD1 on 6 matching bases. Germline V gives CDR1 MNHEY, CDR2 SMNVEV (reference sequence). The CDR3 has 17 amino acids. Trimming pared 5 bases from V and 8 bases from J, leaving 22 bases between.

The gene calls are TRBV28 and TRBJ1-5; maybe TRBD1 (6 bases). Germline V gene sequence: CDR1 MDHEN, CDR2 SYDVKM. V dropped 4 bases and J dropped 0 bases, with 7 bases sitting between them. CDR3 length: 14 residues. CDR3 DNA sequence: TGTGCCAGCAGTTCGGGACATAGCAATCAGCCCCAGCATTTT. Amino acids: CASSSGHSNQPQHF.

Ten or more counts support this clone. This chain connects TRBV7-8 to TRBJ2-7, with D perhaps TRBD1 (6 bases). V was shortened by 1 base and J by 5 bases, with 12 bases between the two germline ends. CDR1 is SGHVS and CDR2 is FQNEAQ in the germline V gene. This CDR3 region has 14 residues. CDR3 sequence: CASSLVQGSDEQYF. CDR3 nucleotide sequence: TGTGCCAGCAGCTTAGTGCAGGGGTCCGACGAGCAGTACTTC.

The chain employs TRBV10-3 and TRBJ1-2; 10 bases align to TRBD1. Germline V lookup: CDR1 ENHRY, CDR2 SYGVKD. Trimming cost V 6 bases and J 4 bases; bases outside gene matches: 11. The CDR3 extends over 16 amino acids. The CDR3 bases are TGTGCCATCAGGGACACCGGGACAGGGGACGGCTATGGCTACACCTTC. Its translation is CAIRDTGTGDGYGYTF.

The J gene is TRBJ2-1, the V gene TRBV7-2; TRBD2 agrees at 10 bases. With V trimmed by 3 bases and J by 7 bases, 9 bases remained unmatched. The CDR3 extends over 16 amino acids. CDR1 and CDR2 from the germline V gene are SGHTA and FQGNSA. The DNA for the CDR3 is TGTGCCAGCAGCTTTTTAGGACTAGCGGCATTGAATGAGCAGTTCTTC. It encodes CASSFLGLAALNEQFF.

In this sample, this clone turned up a few times. The chain joins TRBV11-3 to TRBJ2-3, with D unresolved. This CDR3 comprises 15 residues. The germline gives CDR1 SGHNT, CDR2 YENEEA. Trimming shortened V by 2 bases and J by 2 bases, and 11 bases separated the two germline ends. CDR3 loop: CASSLSQRLTDTQYF. In DNA form, the CDR3 reads TGTGCCAGCAGCTTAAGTCAAAGGCTCACAGATACGCAGTATTTT.

The genes are TRBV5-6 and TRBJ2-3, with a tentative D call TRBD2 (6 bases). Trimming cost V 4 bases and J 1 base, with 10 bases left between them. In germline, CDR1 is SGHDT, CDR2 YYEEEE. CDR3 length equals 14 residues. The CDR3 region has the DNA TGTGCCAGCAGCCCTACTAGCCGCACAGATACGCAGTATTTT. Protein sequence: CASSPTSRTDTQYF.

The chain joins TRBV19 to TRBJ2-5; a weak D match, TRBD1 (5 bases). This CDR3 has 14 residues. Trimming removed 4 bases from V and 0 bases from J, with 9 bases in between. CDR1 and CDR2 (germline): LNHDA, SQIVND (reference sequence). The CDR3 loop is CASSTRQYQETQYF. Here the CDR3 DNA reads TGTGCCAGTAGTACTCGACAGTACCAAGAGACCCAGTACTTC.